This passage covers 29 T cell receptor beta chains from one sample sequenced in a study of blood T cell repertoires in COVID-19. Assay: immunoSEQ multiplex PCR; the TCRdb copy retains only in-frame clones and omits some. The sample yields about 400,000 clones, around 92% seen once. Sequencing was done on a sample of PBMCs or T cells enriched from blood (not recorded which). These receptors were taken from a woman aged 30 to 39 who had recovered from COVID-19.

Only one count was recorded for this clone. V and J are TRBV4-1 and TRBJ1-4; 9 nucleotides align to TRBD1. V shed 0 bases, J shed 8 bases, and the junction held 7 bases outside the gene matches. Germline values: CDR1 MGHRA, CDR2 YSYEKL. The CDR3 extends over 16 amino acids. The CDR3 reads CASSQDRGQGREKLFF. As DNA, the CDR3 is TGCGCCAGCAGCCAAGATAGGGGACAGGGTAGAGAAAAACTGTTTTTT.

This chain uses TRBV18 with TRBJ1-2; D not resolved. The CDR3 consists of 16 residues. Germline CDR1 is KGHSH and CDR2 is LQKENI. V was clipped by 0 bases and J by 0 bases, with 11 bases between them. CDR3 bases: TGTGCCAGCTCACCACCGAGCCAGGTAGCTAACTATGGCTACACCTTC. Protein sequence: CASSPPSQVANYGYTF.

V and J are TRBV28 and TRBJ2-7, with D possibly being TRBD2 (6 bases). CDR1 is MDHEN and CDR2 is SYDVKM in the germline V gene. Trimming shortened V by 3 bases and J by 2 bases, and 14 bases separated the two germline ends. CDR3 length: 15 residues. The CDR3 region has the DNA TGTGCCAGCAGTTTTTTTACGGGAGCCCCCTACGAGCAGTACTTC. Translating gives CASSFFTGAPYEQYF.

The V and J genes are TRBV29-1 and TRBJ1-2, with 8 bases aligning to TRBD1. CDR3 size: 12 residues. CDR1 is SQVTM and CDR2 is ANQGSEA in the germline V gene. The V segment lost 3 bases and the J segment 8 bases; nucleotides outside the gene matches: 5. The DNA of the CDR3 is TGCAGCGTTGAGGAGGACAGGGACGGCTACACCTTC. This sequence encodes CSVEEDRDGYTF.

There are a few counts of this clone. The V and J genes are TRBV19 and TRBJ1-1; TRBD1 matches 7 bases. The CDR3 is made up of 12 amino acids. Germline lookup yields CDR1 LNHDA and CDR2 SQIVND (reference sequence). V gave up 8 bases and J gave up 4 bases; unmatched junction bases: 4. CDR3 protein: CASGYRGTEAFF. Here the CDR3 DNA reads TGTGCCAGTGGATACAGGGGCACTGAAGCTTTCTTT.

The J gene is TRBJ1-4, the V gene TRBV9; TRBD1 aligns across 7 bases. Germline V lookup: CDR1 SGDLS, CDR2 YYNGEE. Losses at the gene ends were 3 bases for V and 6 bases for J; bases not matched to a gene: 2. This CDR3 spans 13 amino acids. The CDR3 sequence: CASSAGTDEKLFF. CDR3 nucleotides: TGTGCCAGCAGCGCCGGGACAGATGAAAAACTGTTTTTT.

This chain joins TRBV10-3 and TRBJ2-2; tentative D call: TRBD2 (6 bases). The CDR3 totals 17 residues. V was shortened by 7 bases and J by 4 bases, with 22 bases between the two germline ends. Per germline, CDR1 ENHRY and CDR2 SYGVKD. The CDR3 loop is CAINLGLQQSFTGELFF. As DNA, the CDR3 is TGTGCCATCAACCTGGGACTTCAGCAGAGTTTCACCGGGGAGCTGTTTTTT.

This sequence joins TRBV6-5 and TRBJ2-7; perhaps TRBD1 as D (6 bases). The CDR3 is 13 amino acids. Trimming took 5 bases from V and 1 from J, leaving 9 bases between them. Germline assignment: CDR1 MNHEY and CDR2 SVGAGI. CDR3: CASSNRESYEQYF. The CDR3 DNA reads TGTGCCAGCAGTAACAGGGAATCCTACGAGCAGTACTTC.

CDR3 DNA: TGTGCCAGCAGCTTTCTCCAGGGGGCGGATGAAAAACTGTTTTTT. This codes for CASSFLQGADEKLFF. The V and J genes are TRBV5-4 and TRBJ1-4; the match to TRBD1 covers 8 bases. Losses at the gene ends were 2 bases for V and 6 bases for J; bases not matched to a gene: 6. The germline CDR1 and CDR2 sequences are SGHNT and YYREEE (reference sequence). CDR3 size: 15 residues. The complete variable domain, with remaining parts taken from reference TRBV5-4 and TRBJ1-4, reads ETGVTQSPTHLIKTRGQQVTLRCSSQSGHNTVSWYQQALGQGPQFIFQYYREEENGRGNFPPRFSGLQFPNYSSELNVNALELDDSALYLCASSFLQGADEKLFFGSGTQLSVL.

This clone was recorded only once. CDR3 bases: TGTGCCTGGGGGGAACAGGCTAACTATGGCTACACCTTC. This codes for CAWGEQANYGYTF. J is TRBJ1-2 and V is TRBV30, with D possibly TRBD1 on 5 matching bases. The CDR3 is 13 amino acids. Germline V gene sequence: CDR1 GTSNPN, CDR2 SVGIG (reference sequence). Trimming took 5 bases from V and 0 from J, leaving 10 bases between them.

CDR3 amino acids: CASSPDGQYNYGYTF. The DNA for the CDR3 is TGTGCCAGCAGCCCTGACGGACAGTATAACTATGGCTACACCTTC. The rearrangement joins TRBV3-1 (or the pseudogene TRBV3-2) to TRBJ1-2, with D possibly being TRBD1 (6 bases). Germline values: CDR1 LGHDT, CDR2 YNNKEL (reference sequence). Trimming cost V 4 bases and J 1 base, with 13 bases left between them. The CDR3 is made up of 15 amino acids.

The rearrangement joins TRBV11-2 to TRBJ2-7; 7 nucleotides agree with TRBD2. The CDR3 totals 16 residues. V lost 5 bases, J lost 0 bases, and 10 bases stayed unmatched. Germline CDR1 is SGHAT and CDR2 is FQNNGV. CDR3 protein: CASSLMWGGSSYEQYF. Here the CDR3 DNA reads TGTGCCAGCAGCCTTATGTGGGGGGGAAGCTCCTACGAGCAGTACTTC.

The CDR3 loop reads CAISVTGFQYEQYF. CDR3 DNA: TGTGCCATCAGTGTCACAGGGTTTCAATACGAGCAGTACTTC. The J gene is TRBJ2-7, the V gene TRBV10-3; D perhaps matches TRBD1 (6 bases). V lost 4 bases, J lost 4 bases, and 14 bases lay in between. Germline values: CDR1 ENHRY, CDR2 SYGVKD. This CDR3 is built from 14 residues.

The DNA for the CDR3 is TGTGCCAGGCCGCGATCGAGGAGTGAAAAACTGTTTTTT. It translates to CARPRSRSEKLFF. V and J are TRBV5-3 and TRBJ1-4; D remains unclear. TRBV5-3 is marked as an open reading frame, function uncertain. Trimming took 8 bases from V and 7 from J, leaving 15 bases between them. The length of the CDR3 is 13 residues.

V and J are TRBV19 and TRBJ2-2; D gene uncertain. The germline V and J ends were trimmed by 2 bases and 7 bases, with 5 bases remaining between them. CDR3 length equals 12 residues. Germline CDR1 is LNHDA and CDR2 is SQIVND (reference sequence). This CDR3 is CASSISHGELFF. The CDR3 DNA sequence: TGTGCCAGTAGTATAAGCCACGGGGAGCTGTTTTTT.

This clone appeared a single time. The CDR3 protein is CASKGRGRVENYEQYF. DNA for the CDR3: TGTGCCAGTAAGGGCAGGGGCCGAGTAGAGAACTACGAGCAGTACTTC. The chain combines TRBV19 with TRBJ2-7; possibly TRBD1 for D (6 bases). This CDR3 has 16 residues. V was pared by 7 bases and J by 3 bases, with 22 bases between. Looked up from germline, CDR1 is LNHDA and CDR2 is SQIVND (reference sequence).

The genes are TRBV30 and TRBJ2-3; 9 nucleotides align to TRBD1. Germline-derived CDR1 and CDR2 are GTSNPN and SVGIG (reference sequence). The junction had 8 bases not matched to a gene; V was cut back by 2 bases and J by 2 bases. The length of the CDR3 is 16 residues. The CDR3 coding sequence is TGTGCCTGGAGTCCCGGGACAGGGTTATTCACAGATACGCAGTATTTT. Translated, it gives CAWSPGTGLFTDTQYF.

In DNA, the CDR3 is TGCAGTGCTCGTCGGCGGACTGAAGCTTTCTTT. Its translation: CSARRRTEAFF. The chain is built from TRBV20-1 and TRBJ1-1; D remains ambiguous. Per the germline V gene, CDR1 is DFQATT and CDR2 is SNEGSKA (reference sequence). This CDR3 is 11 amino acids long. Trimming left V 5 bases short and J 5 bases short, with 9 bases between.

This chain uses TRBV7-9 with TRBJ1-4; 8 bases agree with TRBD1. After removal of 0 bases from V and 10 bases from J, the junction contained 7 bases not matched to a gene. CDR3 length: 15 amino acids. Germline V gene data show CDR1 as SEHNR and CDR2 as FQNEAQ (reference sequence). The CDR3: CASSLALQGAGKLFF. The CDR3 region has the DNA TGTGCCAGCAGCTTAGCTCTCCAGGGGGCTGGAAAACTGTTTTTT.

This sequence joins TRBV5-6 and TRBJ2-7; TRBD2 is a possible D gene (6 bases). Trimming took 5 bases from V and 8 from J, leaving 14 bases between them. The CDR3 runs 12 residues. Germline CDR1 reads SGHDT; CDR2 reads YYEEEE. CDR3 sequence (DNA): TGTGCCAGCAGATCGACTAGGACCCAGCAGTACTTC. Amino acids: CASRSTRTQQYF.

The rearrangement uses TRBV30 and TRBJ1-5; TRBD1 might be the D (5 bases). Between the trimmed V and J ends, which lost 0 bases and 2 bases, there was a span of 14 bases. Germline lookup yields CDR1 GTSNPN and CDR2 SVGIG (reference sequence). The CDR3 is made up of 16 amino acids. The CDR3 nucleotides read TGTGCCTGGAGTGTACCCAAGACAGTGGGCAATCAGCCCCAGCATTTT. Its translation is CAWSVPKTVGNQPQHF.

The rearrangement links TRBV28 to TRBJ1-4; tentative D call: TRBD1 (5 bases). This CDR3 contains 15 residues. Germline-derived CDR1 and CDR2 are MDHEN and SYDVKM. Trimming pared 5 bases from V and 6 bases from J, leaving 16 bases between. The CDR3 nucleotides are TGTGCCAGCAGTGCGGGGGAGAGTGCCGATGAAAAACTGTTTTTT. Its protein is CASSAGESADEKLFF.

This rearrangement joins TRBV9 to TRBJ2-3, with 10 positions matching TRBD1. This CDR3 is built from 15 residues. The J segment lost 6 bases and the V segment lost 3 bases, leaving 7 bases of the junction unmatched. The germline gives CDR1 SGDLS, CDR2 YYNGEE. CDR3 sequence (DNA): TGTGCCAGCAGCGCGGGACAGGGGATGCGGGATACGCAGTATTTT. This gives the protein CASSAGQGMRDTQYF.

This chain joins TRBV19 and TRBJ2-2; 7 nucleotides match TRBD2. Germline-derived CDR1 and CDR2 are LNHDA and SQIVND (reference sequence). Unmatched junction bases numbered 3, after V lost 7 bases and J lost 1 base. The CDR3 extends over 14 amino acids. The CDR3 here is CASNWGGNTGELFF. As DNA, the CDR3 is TGTGCCAGTAACTGGGGGGGGAACACCGGGGAGCTGTTTTTT. Full variable domain (outside the CDR3, taken from reference TRBV19 and TRBJ2-2): DGGITQSPKYLFRKEGQNVTLSCEQNLNHDAMYWYRQDPGQGLRLIYYSQIVNDFQKGDIAEGYSVSREKKESFPLTVTSAQKNPTAFYLCASNWGGNTGELFFGEGSRLTVL.

The V call is TRBV12-3 or TRBV12-4, the J call TRBJ2-7, with a weak D call TRBD2 (5 bases). CDR3 length: 13 amino acids. V lost 0 bases to trimming and J lost 4 bases, with 7 bases between them. CDR3 sequence (DNA): TGTGCCAGCAGTTTAGCTGGGGAGTACGAGCAGTACTTC. This sequence encodes CASSLAGEYEQYF.

This clone is a singleton in its sample. V usage is TRBV5-1 and J usage is TRBJ2-3; the match to TRBD2 covers 8 bases. The CDR3 sequence is 15 residues long. V was pared by 0 bases and J by 4 bases, with 4 bases of the junction left unmatched. Germline CDR1 is SGHRS and CDR2 is YFSETQ. The CDR3 reads CASSLGPGGSDTQYF. CDR3 in DNA: TGCGCCAGCAGCTTGGGTCCGGGGGGGTCAGATACGCAGTATTTT.

J is TRBJ2-2 and V is TRBV7-9; 8 nucleotides match TRBD2. The CDR3 has 14 amino acids. Germline CDR1 is SEHNR and CDR2 is FQNEAQ (reference sequence). V lost 3 bases and J lost 7; bases outside the gene matches: 4. The CDR3 sequence: CASSLASGGGELFF. In DNA form, the CDR3 reads TGTGCCAGCAGCTTGGCCAGCGGGGGCGGGGAGCTGTTTTTT.

The chain uses TRBV5-1 and TRBJ1-2; 12 nucleotides align to TRBD1. Germline V CDR1 and CDR2: SGHRS, YFSETQ. The junction had 7 bases not matched to a gene; V was cut back by 1 base and J by 6 bases. This CDR3 has 16 residues. CDR3 bases: TGCGCCAGCAGCTTGAGGGACAGGGGGCTTCAGAATGGCTACACCTTC. It translates to CASSLRDRGLQNGYTF.

The chain is built from TRBV6-5 and TRBJ1-3; D might be TRBD1 (5 bases). The CDR3 extends over 15 amino acids. Germline V lookup: CDR1 MNHEY, CDR2 SVGAGI. With 6 bases removed from V and 0 bases from J, the gap between germline ends came to 12 bases. The CDR3 nucleotides read TGTGCCAGCAGCCGTGACAGAGCCTCTGGAAACACCATATATTTT. This sequence encodes CASSRDRASGNTIYF.